These T cell receptor beta chains were read from a single sample in a study of blood T cell repertoires in COVID-19. The protocol was immunoSEQ multiplex PCR, while the TCRdb copy is restricted to in-frame clones and leaves out a portion. In the table there are roughly 160,000 clones, about 84% of which are singletons. Material for sequencing was PBMCs or T cells enriched from blood (not recorded which). The receptors derive from a woman aged 40 to 49 with acute COVID-19. Both conserved end residues are part of each CDR3. A D gene is named only where the DNA matches it firmly. The size entry is marked missing in some rows and otherwise reads once, few, many or a size class.

cdr3_length: 17; clone_size: .; d_call: .; v_call: TRBV25-1; j_call: TRBJ2-1; cdr3_aa: CASSLRTQGVSYNEQFF; cdr3_nt: TGTGCCAGCAGTTTACGGACACAGGGTGTGAGCTACAATGAGCAGTTCTTC
cdr3_length: 13; clone_size: .; d_call: .; v_call: TRBV7-9; j_call: TRBJ2-1; cdr3_aa: CASSPEAYNEQFF; cdr3_nt: TGTGCCAGCAGCCCAGAGGCCTACAATGAGCAGTTCTTC
cdr3_length: 16; clone_size: once; d_call: .; v_call: TRBV9; j_call: TRBJ2-2; cdr3_aa: CASSVARTVNTGELFF; cdr3_nt: TGTGCCAGCAGCGTAGCTAGGACAGTGAACACCGGGGAGCTGTTTTTT
cdr3_length: 14; clone_size: few; d_call: .; v_call: TRBV27; j_call: TRBJ2-7; cdr3_aa: CASSFRTGTYEQYF; cdr3_nt: TGTGCCAGCAGTTTCCGGACCGGGACCTACGAGCAGTACTTC
cdr3_length: 16; clone_size: .; d_call: TRBD2; v_call: TRBV7-9; j_call: TRBJ2-3; cdr3_aa: CASSLLAGGPEDTQYF; cdr3_nt: TGTGCCAGCAGCTTACTTGCGGGAGGGCCGGAAGATACGCAGTATTTT
cdr3_length: 11; clone_size: once; d_call: .; v_call: TRBV20-1; j_call: TRBJ1-1; cdr3_aa: CSAIPYAEAFF; cdr3_nt: TGCAGTGCTATACCCTACGCTGAAGCTTTCTTT
cdr3_length: 13; clone_size: .; d_call: TRBD2; v_call: TRBV5-1; j_call: TRBJ2-1; cdr3_aa: CASSFIAGGEQFF; cdr3_nt: TGCGCCAGCAGCTTTATAGCGGGCGGTGAGCAGTTCTTC
cdr3_length: 16; clone_size: once; d_call: TRBD1; v_call: TRBV5-4; j_call: TRBJ2-2; cdr3_aa: CASSLPGTGNTGELFF; cdr3_nt: TGTGCCAGCAGCCTACCCGGGACAGGAAACACCGGGGAGCTGTTTTTT
cdr3_length: 14; clone_size: .; d_call: .; v_call: TRBV12-5; j_call: TRBJ1-2; cdr3_aa: CASGGPAGGAGYTF; cdr3_nt: TGTGCTAGTGGTGGGCCGGCGGGGGGGGCCGGCTACACCTTC
cdr3_length: 17; clone_size: .; d_call: TRBD2; v_call: TRBV7-9; j_call: TRBJ2-3; cdr3_aa: CASSPLVAGGPGDTQYF; cdr3_nt: TGTGCCAGCAGCCCTCTGGTAGCGGGAGGGCCAGGAGATACGCAGTATTTT
cdr3_length: 15; clone_size: .; d_call: .; v_call: TRBV3-1/TRBV3-2; j_call: TRBJ1-3; cdr3_aa: CASSQDGTPGNTIYF; cdr3_nt: TGTGCCAGCAGCCAAGACGGGACACCTGGAAACACCATATATTTT
cdr3_length: 16; clone_size: .; d_call: .; v_call: TRBV5-1; j_call: TRBJ2-2; cdr3_aa: CASSLEGATDTGELFF; cdr3_nt: TGCGCCAGCAGCTTGGAAGGGGCTACAGACACCGGGGAGCTGTTTTTT
cdr3_length: 15; clone_size: .; d_call: TRBD2; v_call: TRBV3-1/TRBV3-2; j_call: TRBJ2-3; cdr3_aa: CASSQASGRTDTQYF; cdr3_nt: TGTGCCAGCAGCCAAGCTAGCGGGAGGACAGATACGCAGTATTTT
cdr3_length: 15; clone_size: once; d_call: .; v_call: TRBV15; j_call: TRBJ1-5; cdr3_aa: CATSLVRGVNQPQHF; cdr3_nt: TGTGCCACCAGCCTTGTACGCGGGGTTAATCAGCCCCAGCATTTT
cdr3_length: 12; clone_size: .; d_call: TRBD1; v_call: TRBV30; j_call: TRBJ2-7; cdr3_aa: CAWSPLDRALYF; cdr3_nt: TGTGCCTGGAGTCCCCTAGACAGGGCCCTGTACTTC
cdr3_length: 12; clone_size: .; d_call: .; v_call: TRBV5-1; j_call: TRBJ2-7; cdr3_aa: CASSLPGAEQYF; cdr3_nt: TGCGCCAGCAGCCTGCCCGGTGCCGAGCAGTACTTC
cdr3_length: 15; clone_size: .; d_call: TRBD1; v_call: TRBV28; j_call: TRBJ2-2; cdr3_aa: CASSLRDREAGELFF; cdr3_nt: TGTGCCAGCAGTTTACGGGACAGGGAGGCCGGGGAGCTGTTTTTT
cdr3_length: 13; clone_size: .; d_call: .; v_call: TRBV7-2; j_call: TRBJ1-1; cdr3_aa: CASSWAGSTEAFF; cdr3_nt: TGTGCCAGCAGCTGGGCAGGGTCCACTGAAGCTTTCTTT
cdr3_length: 13; clone_size: once; d_call: .; v_call: TRBV12-2; j_call: TRBJ1-6; cdr3_aa: CASRGGTPGTLHF; cdr3_nt: TGTGCAAGTCGCGGGGGGACCCCCGGAACCCTCCACTTT
cdr3_length: 14; clone_size: .; d_call: .; v_call: TRBV29-1; j_call: TRBJ1-2; cdr3_aa: CSVEGRGRNYGYTF; cdr3_nt: TGCAGCGTTGAGGGCAGGGGTAGAAACTATGGCTACACCTTC
cdr3_length: 14; clone_size: .; d_call: .; v_call: TRBV7-9; j_call: TRBJ2-1; cdr3_aa: CASSLVNSYNEQFF; cdr3_nt: TGTGCCAGCAGCTTAGTCAACTCCTACAATGAGCAGTTCTTC
cdr3_length: 14; clone_size: .; d_call: .; v_call: TRBV5-1; j_call: TRBJ1-3; cdr3_aa: CASSLDTSGNTIYF; cdr3_nt: TGCGCCAGCAGCTTGGACACCTCTGGAAACACCATATATTTT